This TCR beta chain came from a study of metastatic and nonmetastatic thyroid tumors. Patients had received no treatment of any kind before thyroid surgery. In its sample, this clone is medium-sized (0.01 to 0.1%). This CDR3 is 16 amino acids long. V was pared by 3 bases and J by 5 bases, with 6 bases of the junction left unmatched. Germline lookup yields CDR1 KGHDR and CDR2 SFDVKD. TCRdb called clones again from the PCR reads with MiXCR. The data show 5,100 or so clones, under 30% seen once. This clonotype was sampled from a female donor with papillary thyroid cancer or a benign thyroid nodule (not recorded which). Some clones in this sample may be carry-over from other donors' samples. The chain links TRBV24-1 to TRBJ2-2, with 9 bases lining up with TRBD1. The specimen sequenced was adjacent normal tissue. The CDR3 nucleotides read TGTGCCACCAGTGATATCGGACAGGGGCGTACCGGGGAGCTGTTTTTT. Its protein product is CATSDIGQGRTGELFF.